These 27 T cell receptor beta chains came from one sample sequenced in a study of PD-L1 blockade in urothelial cancer. Some clones are missing from TCRdb's copy, which holds only in-frame ones; the method was immunoSEQ multiplex PCR. The data show around 40,000 clones, approximately 90% seen once. The material sequenced was PBMCs, taken around atezolizumab (anti-PD-L1) treatment. The receptors shown here come from a man between 60 and 75 years old with urothelial cancer.

As DNA, the CDR3 is TGCGCCAGCAGCTTGGTAAACAGGGGGGACACCGGGGAGCTGTTTTTT. Its translation: CASSLVNRGDTGELFF. The chain uses TRBV5-1 and TRBJ2-2; TRBD1 matches 8 bases. J gave up 3 bases and V 0 bases, and 4 bases lay outside the gene matches. The CDR3 covers 16 residues. Per the germline V gene, CDR1 is SGHRS and CDR2 is YFSETQ. Looking up the rest from reference TRBV5-1 and TRBJ2-2 gives the full variable domain: KAGVTQTPRYLIKTRGQQVTLSCSPISGHRSVSWYQQTPGQGLQFLFEYFSETQRNKGNFPGRFSGRQFSNSRSEMNVSTLELGDSALYLCASSLVNRGDTGELFFGEGSRLTVL.

The chain links TRBV28 to TRBJ1-2; the match to TRBD1 covers 7 bases. Germline loops: CDR1 MDHEN, CDR2 SYDVKM. V trimming: 3 bases; J trimming: 3 bases; junction bases outside the gene matches: 4. This CDR3 comprises 14 residues. For the CDR3, the DNA is TGTGCCAGCAGTTTGTTTGACAGGGACTATGGCTACACCTTC. This codes for CASSLFDRDYGYTF.

CDR3 residues: CSVVPLAGARGNEQFF. CDR3 coding DNA: TGCAGCGTTGTCCCCCTAGCGGGAGCTAGGGGCAATGAGCAGTTCTTC. The chain employs TRBV29-1 and TRBJ2-1; TRBD2 aligns across 10 bases. Germline CDR1 SQVTM, CDR2 ANQGSEA. This CDR3 has 16 residues. The V and J ends lost 4 bases and 6 bases, in that order; junction bases with no gene match: 12.

This chain links TRBV5-6 with TRBJ1-2; 8 bases align to TRBD1. From germline, CDR1 is SGHDT and CDR2 YYEEEE. The V gene end was trimmed by 4 bases and the J gene end by 4 bases; junction bases not matched to a gene: 9. The CDR3 is 15 residues long. CDR3 amino acids: CASSGPDRDPYGYTF. As DNA, the CDR3 is TGTGCCAGCAGCGGGCCGGACAGGGACCCCTATGGCTACACCTTC.

This clone was found once. The chain uses TRBV27 and TRBJ2-2; a weak D match, TRBD1 (5 bases). CDR1 is MNHEY and CDR2 is SMNVEV in the germline V gene (reference sequence). Trimming removed 0 bases at V and 6 bases at J, with 11 bases between. The CDR3 is 15 amino acids. Here the CDR3 DNA reads TGTGCCAGCAGTTTATCTTGGGCAGGGCCCGGGGAGCTGTTTTTT. Translated, it gives CASSLSWAGPGELFF.

V usage is TRBV30 and J usage is TRBJ2-7; D is perhaps TRBD2 (9 bases). Germline CDR1 reads GTSNPN; CDR2 reads SVGIG (reference sequence). The ends were cut back, 8 bases at V and 4 bases at J, with 27 bases in the middle. This CDR3 has 16 residues. CDR3 sequence (DNA): TGTGCCGGACAGGGATCCGGGGTAGCGGGAGAATACGAGCAGTACTTC. Translation: CAGQGSGVAGEYEQYF. Full variable domain (rest looked up from reference TRBV30 and TRBJ2-7): SQTIHQWPATLVQPVGSPLSLECTVEGTSNPNLYWYRQAAGRGLQLLFYSVGIGQISSEVPQNLSASRPQDRQFILSSKKLLLSDSGFYLCAGQGSGVAGEYEQYFGPGTRLTVT.

This chain connects TRBV7-3 to TRBJ2-1, with D possibly matching TRBD2 (6 bases). Germline V gives CDR1 SGHTA, CDR2 FQGTGA. The CDR3 runs to 16 residues. The V gene lost 2 bases and the J gene lost 5 bases, with 16 bases spanning the gap. CDR3: CASSLRQRDWNNEQFF. DNA for the CDR3: TGTGCCAGCAGCTTACGCCAAAGGGACTGGAACAATGAGCAGTTCTTC. The complete variable domain, with remaining parts taken from reference TRBV7-3 and TRBJ2-1, reads GAGVSQTPSNKVTEKGKYVELRCDPISGHTALYWYRQSLGQGPEFLIYFQGTGAADDSGLPNDRFFAVRPEGSVSTLKIQRTERGDSAVYLCASSLRQRDWNNEQFFGPGTRLTVL.

V and J are TRBV5-4 and TRBJ2-1; D remains unclear. From germline, CDR1 is SGHNT and CDR2 YYREEE (reference sequence). The V end was cut by 0 bases, the J end by 4 bases, with 8 bases between. CDR3 length: 14 amino acids. CDR3: CASSLADGYNEQFF. In DNA, the CDR3 is TGTGCCAGCAGCTTGGCCGACGGGTACAATGAGCAGTTCTTC.

This clone was counted a single time. The rearrangement uses TRBV28 and TRBJ1-6, with 8 bases identical to TRBD1. Trimming cost V 5 bases and J 6 bases; bases outside gene matches: 6. This CDR3 contains 15 residues. The germline gives CDR1 MDHEN, CDR2 SYDVKM. CDR3 nucleotide sequence: TGTGCCAGCAGTCCAGGGGGCGAGGTTAATTCACCCCTCCACTTT. This translates into CASSPGGEVNSPLHF. The variable domain in full, with the rest retrieved from reference TRBV28 and TRBJ1-6, is DVKVTQSSRYLVKRTGEKVFLECVQDMDHENMFWYRQDPGLGLRLIYFSYDVKMKEKGDIPEGYSVSREKKERFSLILESASTNQTSMYLCASSPGGEVNSPLHFGNGTRLTVT.

The DNA for the CDR3 is TGTGCCAGCAGTTTACTACAGCCGGCGAACACCGGGGAGCTGTTTTTT. The encoded protein is CASSLLQPANTGELFF. The chain has TRBV27 and TRBJ2-2; D uncertain. CDR1 is MNHEY, CDR2 SMNVEV, per germline (reference sequence). V lost 2 bases and J 0 bases, leaving 10 bases between the germline ends. CDR3 length: 16 amino acids.

The V and J genes are TRBV4-1 and TRBJ1-4, with 10 bases lining up with TRBD1. V lost 4 bases to trimming and J lost 5 bases; unmatched junction nucleotides: 4. Germline CDR1 MGHRA, CDR2 YSYEKL. The CDR3 consists of 15 residues. CDR3 nucleotides: TGCGCCAGCAGCCGTGGACAGGGGGGGAATGAAAAACTGTTTTTT. This gives the protein CASSRGQGGNEKLFF.

This clone has only a few counts. V and J are TRBV7-3 and TRBJ2-1, with 14 bases lining up with TRBD2. The germline gives CDR1 SGHTA, CDR2 FQGTGA. V lost 5 bases, J lost 6 bases, and 6 bases stayed unmatched. This CDR3 comprises 16 residues. CDR3 amino acids: CASSPPGLAGVNEQFF. In DNA, the CDR3 is TGTGCCAGCAGCCCACCGGGACTAGCGGGAGTCAATGAGCAGTTCTTC. The full variable domain, rest sourced from reference TRBV7-3 and TRBJ2-1, is GAGVSQTPSNKVTEKGKYVELRCDPISGHTALYWYRQSLGQGPEFLIYFQGTGAADDSGLPNDRFFAVRPEGSVSTLKIQRTERGDSAVYLCASSPPGLAGVNEQFFGPGTRLTVL.

The V gene is TRBV28, the J gene TRBJ2-5; 7 positions agree with TRBD1. The CDR3 runs 14 residues. CDR1 is MDHEN, CDR2 SYDVKM, per germline. The V and J ends lost 3 bases and 2 bases, in that order; junction bases with no gene match: 3. CDR3 amino acids: CASSFGDRQETQYF. CDR3 in DNA: TGTGCCAGCAGTTTCGGGGACAGACAAGAGACCCAGTACTTC.

The V and J genes are TRBV4-1 and TRBJ1-2; tentative D call: TRBD1 (5 bases). Trimming removed 0 bases at V and 4 bases at J, with 12 bases between. The CDR3 is made up of 15 amino acids. Germline CDR1 is MGHRA and CDR2 is YSYEKL. The CDR3 bases are TGCGCCAGCAGCCAAGAGACAGATTTTTTCTATGGCTACACCTTC. It specifies CASSQETDFFYGYTF.

The chain uses TRBV7-2 and TRBJ1-5; D gene ambiguous. Trimming took off 4 bases at V and 5 bases at J, with 6 bases between the two ends. Germline V lookup: CDR1 SGHTA, CDR2 FQGNSA. The CDR3 is made up of 12 amino acids. CDR3 sequence: CASSSLDQPQHF. The DNA for the CDR3 is TGTGCCAGCAGCTCCCTAGATCAGCCCCAGCATTTT.

The chain recombines TRBV5-5 with TRBJ2-7; 10 bases fit TRBD1. With V trimmed by 0 bases and J by 1 base, 7 bases remained unmatched. From germline, CDR1 is SGHKS and CDR2 YYEKEE (reference sequence). The CDR3 consists of 17 residues. The CDR3 coding sequence is TGTGCCAGCAGCTTGGCCGTTGGGGACAGGGGTTCCTACGAGCAGTACTTC. Encoded protein: CASSLAVGDRGSYEQYF.

The gene calls are TRBV2 and TRBJ1-5, with D possibly matching TRBD1 (5 bases). V lost 3 bases to trimming and J lost 7 bases, with 13 bases between them. The germline gives CDR1 SNHLY, CDR2 FYNNEI. This CDR3 region has 14 residues. The CDR3 sequence is CASSEGQVGQPQHF. The CDR3 nucleotides are TGTGCCAGCAGTGAGGGGCAGGTAGGGCAGCCCCAGCATTTT.

The chain uses TRBV7-9 and TRBJ2-7; perhaps TRBD1 as D (5 bases). This CDR3 has 14 residues. V gave up 5 bases and J gave up 0 bases, with 11 bases separating them. Per the germline V gene, CDR1 is SEHNR and CDR2 is FQNEAQ (reference sequence). The CDR3 nucleotides read TGTGCCAGCAGCCTACTCGACAGCTCCTACGAGCAGTACTTC. This codes for CASSLLDSSYEQYF.

This chain links TRBV4-2 with TRBJ2-6, with D unclear. V gave up 1 base and J gave up 0 bases, with 7 bases separating them. The CDR3 is made up of 16 amino acids. Germline V lookup: CDR1 LGHNA, CDR2 YNFKEQ. The CDR3 bases are TGTGCCAGCAGCCAAGTTGACAACTCTGGGGCCAACGTCCTGACTTTC. Amino acid sequence: CASSQVDNSGANVLTF.

The chain couples TRBV5-4 to TRBJ2-1; 13 nucleotides line up with TRBD2. The V segment lost 4 bases and the J segment 4 bases; nucleotides outside the gene matches: 5. This CDR3 has 16 amino acids. CDR1 is SGHNT and CDR2 is YYREEE in the germline V gene (reference sequence). In nucleotides, the CDR3 is TGTGCCAGCAGCCCAGGACTAGCGGGAGTGTACAATGAGCAGTTCTTC. Translating gives CASSPGLAGVYNEQFF.

The rearrangement joins TRBV29-1 to TRBJ1-2; D may be TRBD1 (5 bases). Trimming cost V 4 bases and J 5 bases, with 11 bases left between them. Germline loops: CDR1 SQVTM, CDR2 ANQGSEA. This CDR3 is built from 12 residues. CDR3 sequence: CSVAEPGYGYTF. In DNA form, the CDR3 reads TGCAGCGTTGCCGAGCCAGGGTATGGCTACACCTTC.

This clone was detected a few times. The chain has TRBV19 and TRBJ1-1, with 7 positions matching TRBD1. The CDR3 contains 17 residues. Germline loops: CDR1 LNHDA, CDR2 SQIVND (reference sequence). The J segment lost 0 bases and the V segment lost 5 bases, leaving 12 bases of the junction unmatched. CDR3 loop: CASSSRQGNVMNTEAFF. The CDR3 DNA is TGTGCCAGTAGTTCGAGACAGGGAAATGTGATGAACACTGAAGCTTTCTTT.

The J gene is TRBJ1-5, the V gene TRBV6-6; D gene unclear. This CDR3 spans 12 amino acids. Germline V gene sequence: CDR1 MNHNY, CDR2 SVGAGI (reference sequence). V was clipped by 2 bases and J by 9 bases, with 8 bases between them. The CDR3 loop reads CASSYPGGPQHF. In DNA form, the CDR3 reads TGTGCCAGCAGTTACCCGGGAGGGCCCCAGCATTTT.

In this sample, this clone turned up once. V gene TRBV14 combines with J gene TRBJ2-7; possible D gene TRBD2, 8 bases. CDR1 is SGHDN and CDR2 is FVKESK in the germline V gene. The CDR3 contains 15 residues. V was shortened by 4 bases and J by 4 bases, with 17 bases between the two germline ends. CDR3 loop: CASSPRGLAGYEQYF. DNA for the CDR3: TGTGCCAGCAGCCCTAGGGGGCTAGCGGGTTACGAGCAGTACTTC.

The chain uses TRBV19 and TRBJ2-2; no clear D gene. V lost 3 bases and J 4 bases, leaving 15 bases between the germline ends. Germline values: CDR1 LNHDA, CDR2 SQIVND (reference sequence). This CDR3 contains 16 residues. The CDR3 loop reads CASSMASPRGTGELFF. CDR3 coding DNA: TGTGCCAGTAGTATGGCGTCACCTCGAGGCACCGGGGAGCTGTTTTTT.

The rearrangement uses TRBV6-5 and TRBJ2-3, with 10 positions matching TRBD2. The V segment lost 5 bases and the J segment 2 bases; nucleotides outside the gene matches: 1. The CDR3 covers 14 residues. Germline V gene lookup returns CDR1 MNHEY and CDR2 SVGAGI. CDR3 in amino acids: CASSLAGDTDTQYF. The CDR3 coding sequence is TGTGCCAGCAGTCTAGCGGGGGACACAGATACGCAGTATTTT.

The V gene is TRBV5-1, the J gene TRBJ2-5, with D possibly TRBD2 on 5 matching bases. V lost 5 bases to trimming and J lost 5 bases, with 16 bases between them. Germline V gene data show CDR1 as SGHRS and CDR2 as YFSETQ. The CDR3 loop spans 14 amino acids. CDR3 DNA: TGCGCCAGCAGTCAGAGACCGGGCGGGGAGACCCAGTACTTC. This encodes CASSQRPGGETQYF.